This TCR beta chain was obtained from a study of cytomegalovirus exposure and HLA in healthy donors. CDR1 and CDR2 from the germline V gene are SNHLY and FYNNEI. Trimming took 2 bases from V and 6 from J; bases not matched to a gene: 2. The CDR3 totals 14 residues. A remark on this clone: As yet, its antigen is unknown.

The PCR was carried out with 60 Vbeta primers and 13 Jbeta primers. Some clones are missing from TCRdb's copy, which holds only in-frame ones; the method was immunoSEQ multiplex PCR. Here the sample spans 75,000 to 90,000 clones, 78% being singletons. Study-wide findings and caveats: Earlier analysis yielded a pattern in which most TCR beta V segments were productive about 87% or about 30% of the time. Sequencing depth roughly uniform across donors was assumed in presence/absence analyses. Indistinguishability led to the exclusion of some V segments, TRBV6-2 and TRBV6-3 included.

The sequencing input was PBMCs. The source of this sequence is a male donor in good health and CMV-seropositive. The genes are TRBV2 and TRBJ2-3; 10 bases are a match to TRBD1. The CDR3 reads CASSERTGGDTQYF. The CDR3 bases are TGTGCCAGCAGTGAAAGGACAGGGGGGGATACGCAGTATTTT.